The sample holds a few counts of the clone carrying this TCR beta chain. What it binds is not known. Researchers amplified the TCR beta CDR3 regions from RNA transcripts. Researchers ran a first-round RT-PCR on the TCR CDR3 using the HTBI primer set. From the multiplex PCR reads, TCRdb called clonotypes with MiXCR, one entry per CDR3 protein. This table holds fewer than 900,000 distinct CDR3 sequences, around 19% found once. The junction had 5 bases not matched to a gene; V was cut back by 0 bases and J by 7 bases. CDR1 is LGHDT, CDR2 YNNKEL, per germline (reference sequence). The CDR3 covers 15 residues. This entry is derived from a study of T cells in Graves' hyperthyroidism and ophthalmopathy. Notes on the study in general: Separation of ophthalmopathy from stable hyperthyroidism was achieved by a 13 V-J model. Appearing also in blood were most of the thyroid clonotypes expanded above 0.001.

In making diagnoses, clinical symptoms, serum thyroxine and TRAb, thyroid ultrasound and orbital computed tomography were all used. Drawn at first hyperthyroidism diagnosis, the blood sample preceded any ophthalmopathy symptoms. The chain has TRBV3-1 and TRBJ2-2; 7 positions agree with TRBD1. The receptor was derived from a woman aged 45-65 years with Graves' hyperthyroidism that later progressed to Graves' ophthalmopathy. Sequencing input: blood. Here the CDR3 reads CASSQDGTDHGELFF. CDR3 nucleotides: TGTGCCAGCAGCCAAGATGGGACAGATCACGGGGAGCTGTTTTTT.